Presented here are 22 T cell receptor beta chains from one specimen sequenced in a study of tumor-infiltrating lymphocytes in localized non-small cell lung cancer. The method was immunoSEQ multiplex PCR; TCRdb's version includes in-frame clones alone and lacks a portion of them. The table includes 9,300 or so clones, 60% to 80% detected once. The sequencing sample was made of lung tumor tissue. The source of these receptors is a human donor with non-small cell lung cancer.

The V gene is TRBV19, the J gene TRBJ2-5; weak D call: TRBD2 (6 bases). The CDR3 spans 15 residues. V shed 5 bases and J shed 2 bases, with 15 bases lying between them. Germline CDR1 and CDR2: LNHDA and SQIVND (reference sequence). The CDR3 nucleotides are TGTGCCAGTAGTGGTCTACCAAGCGGGCAAGAGACCCAGTACTTC. It specifies CASSGLPSGQETQYF.

The genes are TRBV6-1 and TRBJ1-2; no definite D call. V lost 3 bases to trimming and J lost 5 bases, with 7 bases between them. The V gene's germline CDR1 is MNHNS and CDR2 SASEGT. The CDR3 has 12 amino acids. CDR3: CASSDPAYGYTF. CDR3 DNA: TGTGCCAGCAGTGACCCAGCGTATGGCTACACCTTC.

V is TRBV7-2 and J is TRBJ2-1; weak D call: TRBD2 (5 bases). The V gene's germline CDR1 is SGHTA and CDR2 FQGNSA. Deletions cut 5 bases from V and 9 bases from J, with 11 bases between. The CDR3 runs 12 residues. In DNA form, the CDR3 reads TGTGCCAGCAGCCCTTTTGAGGGTGAGCAGTTCTTC. Protein: CASSPFEGEQFF. The full variable domain, its missing parts supplied by reference TRBV7-2 and TRBJ2-1, is GAGVSQSPSNKVTEKGKDVELRCDPISGHTALYWYRQSLGQGLEFLIYFQGNSAPDKSGLPSDRFSAERTGGSVSTLTIQRTQQEDSAVYLCASSPFEGEQFFGPGTRLTVL.

The V gene is TRBV5-1, the J gene TRBJ1-1; TRBD1 might be the D (5 bases). The CDR3 is made up of 16 amino acids. Looked up from germline, CDR1 is SGHRS and CDR2 is YFSETQ. Deletions cut 4 bases from V and 0 bases from J, with 16 bases between. For the CDR3, the DNA is TGCGCCAGCAGCGGACCGGGACGGATAATGAACACTGAAGCTTTCTTT. Its protein is CASSGPGRIMNTEAFF.

The chain recombines TRBV5-6 with TRBJ1-2; D might be TRBD1 (5 bases). This CDR3 region has 12 residues. Germline V lookup: CDR1 SGHDT, CDR2 YYEEEE. Trimming took off 4 bases at V and 8 bases at J, with 12 bases between the two ends. The CDR3 DNA reads TGTGCCAGCAGCGGAGGGGATGGCGGCTACACCTTC. It specifies CASSGGDGGYTF. Full variable domain (remainder filled in from reference TRBV5-6 and TRBJ1-2): DAGVTQSPTHLIKTRGQQVTLRCSPKSGHDTVSWYQQALGQGPQFIFQYYEEEERQRGNFPDRFSGHQFPNYSSELNVNALLLGDSALYLCASSGGDGGYTFGSGTRLTVV.

This chain links TRBV6-6 with TRBJ1-2; D unresolved. In germline, CDR1 is MNHNY, CDR2 SVGAGI (reference sequence). The V end lost 5 bases, the J end lost 3 bases, and 10 bases lay between the germline ends. The CDR3 has 13 amino acids. The CDR3 region has the DNA TGTGCCAGCAGTGTACTCGGAGACTATGGCTACACCTTC. Translation gives CASSVLGDYGYTF.

The chain carries TRBV5-1 and TRBJ1-3, with a possible D match to TRBD1 (6 bases). V was shortened by 4 bases and J by 0 bases, with 14 bases between the two germline ends. This CDR3 spans 16 amino acids. Per germline, CDR1 SGHRS and CDR2 YFSETQ. CDR3 DNA sequence: TGCGCCAGCAGCCGTGACAGGCCCGGCTCTGGAAACACCATATATTTT. Translated, it gives CASSRDRPGSGNTIYF.

This chain links TRBV6-1 with TRBJ2-2; 8 bases agree with TRBD1. Trimming cost V 3 bases and J 4 bases; bases outside gene matches: 4. The CDR3 runs 15 residues. CDR1 and CDR2 (germline): MNHNS, SASEGT. The CDR3 DNA sequence: TGTGCCAGCAGTGATCGACAGGGGCGCACCGGGGAGCTGTTTTTT. Translated, it gives CASSDRQGRTGELFF.

The chain employs TRBV20-1 and TRBJ2-5; weak D call: TRBD2 (5 bases). Trimming shortened V by 6 bases and J by 8 bases, and 13 bases separated the two germline ends. Germline-derived CDR1 and CDR2 are DFQATT and SNEGSKA (reference sequence). CDR3 length: 11 amino acids. CDR3 nucleotides: TGCAGTGCCCGGGTGGGGAGCACCCAGTACTTC. Its translation: CSARVGSTQYF.

The J gene is TRBJ2-7, the V gene TRBV5-4; maybe TRBD1 (6 bases). CDR3 length: 14 amino acids. V was pared by 4 bases and J by 2 bases, with 13 bases between. The germline V gene encodes CDR1 SGHNT and CDR2 YYREEE (reference sequence). The CDR3 sequence: CASSVHGTPYEQYF. CDR3 DNA: TGTGCCAGCAGCGTACACGGGACACCCTACGAGCAGTACTTC.

The chain recombines TRBV5-1 with TRBJ1-1; TRBD1 might be the D (5 bases). Trimming left V 3 bases short and J 2 bases short, with 20 bases between. Per the germline V gene, CDR1 is SGHRS and CDR2 is YFSETQ. This CDR3 contains 17 residues. CDR3 DNA: TGCGCCAGCAGCTCCTTGGGAGGTCCAGGGTATAACACTGAAGCTTTCTTT. Protein product: CASSSLGGPGYNTEAFF. The variable domain in full, completed from reference TRBV5-1 and TRBJ1-1, reads KAGVTQTPRYLIKTRGQQVTLSCSPISGHRSVSWYQQTPGQGLQFLFEYFSETQRNKGNFPGRFSGRQFSNSRSEMNVSTLELGDSALYLCASSSLGGPGYNTEAFFGQGTRLTVV.

This clone was seen more than once but under ten times. Other DNA variants within this sample encode the same CDR3. The rearrangement links TRBV7-2 to TRBJ1-5; D not resolved. V was shortened by 2 bases and J by 5 bases, with 7 bases between the two germline ends. The CDR3 covers 13 residues. Germline V gene lookup returns CDR1 SGHTA and CDR2 FQGNSA. Here the CDR3 reads CASSLWKDQPQHF. CDR3 nucleotide sequence: TGTGCCAGCAGCTTATGGAAGGATCAGCCCCAGCATTTT.

This clone was picked up a small number of times. The genes are TRBV7-9 and TRBJ1-2, with a tentative D call TRBD1 (5 bases). V was shortened by 0 bases and J by 5 bases, with 7 bases between the two germline ends. Germline lookup yields CDR1 SEHNR and CDR2 FQNEAQ (reference sequence). This CDR3 comprises 13 residues. CDR3 DNA sequence: TGTGCCAGCAGCTTAGCCCGACAGTATGGCTACACCTTC. Residues: CASSLARQYGYTF. The whole variable domain, remainder taken from reference TRBV7-9 and TRBJ1-2, is DTGVSQNPRHKITKRGQNVTFRCDPISEHNRLYWYRQTLGQGPEFLTYFQNEAQLEKSRLLSDRFSAERPKGSFSTLEIQRTEQGDSAMYLCASSLARQYGYTFGSGTRLTVV.

This clone has only a few counts. The gene calls are TRBV5-1 and TRBJ1-1; D is perhaps TRBD1 (6 bases). The V end was cut by 2 bases, the J end by 0 bases, with 17 bases between. The CDR3 totals 17 residues. Germline values: CDR1 SGHRS, CDR2 YFSETQ. CDR3 protein: CASSLIQGSPMNTEAFF. CDR3 nucleotides: TGCGCCAGCAGCTTAATACAGGGAAGTCCCATGAACACTGAAGCTTTCTTT.

The CDR3 nucleotides are TGCAGCGCCCGAGACAGGGGTGGACACGAGCAGTACTTC. Amino acids: CSARDRGGHEQYF. The J gene is TRBJ2-7, the V gene TRBV29-1; 8 nucleotides agree with TRBD1. The CDR3 runs to 13 residues. Losses at the gene ends were 7 bases for V and 5 bases for J; bases not matched to a gene: 10. Germline V gives CDR1 SQVTM, CDR2 ANQGSEA.

The chain has TRBV5-1 and TRBJ1-4, with 7 bases matching TRBD1. This CDR3 is 14 amino acids long. With V trimmed by 0 bases and J by 8 bases, 4 bases remained unmatched. Germline V gene lookup returns CDR1 SGHRS and CDR2 YFSETQ. The CDR3 bases are TGCGCCAGCAGCTTGGGGCAGGGGGTAGAAAAACTGTTTTTT. Its translation is CASSLGQGVEKLFF.

The chain carries TRBV7-8 and TRBJ2-5; 8 nucleotides line up with TRBD1. Germline CDR1 SGHVS, CDR2 FQNEAQ. The CDR3 totals 17 residues. After removal of 4 bases from V and 5 bases from J, the junction contained 15 bases not matched to a gene. This chain's CDR3 is CASSWDNWTGRGETQYF. Written as DNA, the CDR3 is TGTGCCAGCAGCTGGGATAATTGGACAGGGCGCGGGGAGACCCAGTACTTC. Filled out from reference TRBV7-8 and TRBJ2-5, the complete variable domain reads GAGVSQSPRYKVAKRGQDVALRCDPISGHVSLFWYQQALGQGPEFLTYFQNEAQLDKSGLPSDRFFAERPEGSVSTLKIQRTQQEDSAVYLCASSWDNWTGRGETQYFGPGTRLLVL.

The chain combines TRBV2 with TRBJ1-1, with 7 nucleotides matching TRBD1. CDR1 and CDR2 from the germline V gene are SNHLY and FYNNEI. V shed 10 bases and J 4 bases; nucleotides not matched to a gene: 6. This CDR3 is 12 amino acids long. The CDR3 protein is CANLTGSTEAFF. The CDR3 DNA reads TGTGCCAACTTGACAGGGAGCACTGAAGCTTTCTTT.

This clone was recorded only once. J is TRBJ2-1 and V is TRBV7-2, with 10 bases matching TRBD2. Trimming removed 2 bases from V and 7 bases from J; junction bases left unmatched: 17. This CDR3 spans 19 amino acids. Germline assignment: CDR1 SGHTA and CDR2 FQGNSA. The CDR3 reads CASSLFPVIAGGFLNEQFF. DNA of the CDR3: TGTGCCAGCAGCTTATTCCCCGTGATAGCGGGGGGCTTTCTTAATGAGCAGTTCTTC.

This clone came up once. The rearrangement joins TRBV6-1 to TRBJ2-7; D ambiguous. The CDR3 consists of 13 residues. The V gene lost 11 bases and the J gene lost 3 bases, with 17 bases spanning the gap. Germline loops: CDR1 MNHNS, CDR2 SASEGT. The CDR3 protein is CAGANPPIYEQYF. The CDR3 DNA sequence: TGTGCCGGTGCGAACCCGCCCATCTACGAGCAGTACTTC.

The genes are TRBV11-3 and TRBJ1-1, with 9 bases lining up with TRBD1. CDR3 size: 16 residues. V was pared by 4 bases and J by 3 bases, with 9 bases of the junction left unmatched. Germline CDR1 SGHNT, CDR2 YENEEA. The CDR3 nucleotides are TGTGCCAGCAGCTCGGGACAGGGTAAAGGGGACACTGAAGCTTTCTTT. Translation: CASSSGQGKGDTEAFF.

Within the sample, this clone is medium-sized. This sequence joins TRBV5-6 and TRBJ1-5; D may be TRBD1 (5 bases). The V gene lost 3 bases and the J gene lost 4 bases, with 8 bases spanning the gap. The CDR3 is 13 amino acids. Germline lookup yields CDR1 SGHDT and CDR2 YYEEEE. DNA for the CDR3: TGTGCCAGCAGCTGGGGGACGAATCAGCCCCAGCATTTT. Translating it yields CASSWGTNQPQHF.